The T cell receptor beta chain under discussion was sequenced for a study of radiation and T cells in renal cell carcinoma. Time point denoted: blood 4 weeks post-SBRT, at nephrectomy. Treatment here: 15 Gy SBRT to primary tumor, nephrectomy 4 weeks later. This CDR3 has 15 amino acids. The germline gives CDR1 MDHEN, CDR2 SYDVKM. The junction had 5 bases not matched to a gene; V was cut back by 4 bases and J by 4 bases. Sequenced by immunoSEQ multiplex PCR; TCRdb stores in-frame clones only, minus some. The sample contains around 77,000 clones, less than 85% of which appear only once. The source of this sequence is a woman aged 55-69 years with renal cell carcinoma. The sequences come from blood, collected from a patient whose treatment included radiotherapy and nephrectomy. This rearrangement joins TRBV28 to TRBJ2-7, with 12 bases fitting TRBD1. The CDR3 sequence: CASSSAGQGAYEQYF. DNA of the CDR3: TGTGCCAGCAGTTCCGCGGGACAGGGGGCGTACGAGCAGTACTTC.